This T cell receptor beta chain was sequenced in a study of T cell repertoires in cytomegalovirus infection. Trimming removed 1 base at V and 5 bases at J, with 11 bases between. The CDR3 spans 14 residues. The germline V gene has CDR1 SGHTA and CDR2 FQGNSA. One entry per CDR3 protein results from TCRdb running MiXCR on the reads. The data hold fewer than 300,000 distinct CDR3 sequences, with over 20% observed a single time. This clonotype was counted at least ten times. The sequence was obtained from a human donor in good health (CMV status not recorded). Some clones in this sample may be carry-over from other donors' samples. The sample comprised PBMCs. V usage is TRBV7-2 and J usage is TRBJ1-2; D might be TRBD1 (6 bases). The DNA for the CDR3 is TGTGCCAGCAGCTTAGAGACAGGAAATTATGGCTACACCTTC. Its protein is CASSLETGNYGYTF.